These 9 T cell receptor beta chains were sequenced from one sample in a study of long-term antiretroviral therapy in people with HIV. The assay, immunoSEQ v3.0, was run at survey level. The table came from immunoSEQ multiplex PCR; TCRdb's copy has only in-frame clones and leaves some out. The table has about 16,000 clones, 80% to 90% seen once. The sequences come from unsorted PBMCs, collected about 2.4 years before starting antiretroviral therapy. These TCRs come from a woman in her twenties or thirties with HIV.

J is TRBJ2-5 and V is TRBV29-1, with D unclear. V shed 4 bases and J shed 1 base, with 16 bases lying between them. CDR1 and CDR2 (germline): SQVTM, ANQGSEA. The CDR3 length is 15 residues. CDR3 in DNA: TGCAGCGTTGCGCTGGCCAGGCGAAGCCAAGAGACCCAGTACTTC. Its translation: CSVALARRSQETQYF.

This clone has a single count. This chain's CDR3 is CASSVGAAGDQETQYF. In DNA form, the CDR3 reads TGTGCCAGCAGCGTAGGGGCAGCGGGGGATCAAGAGACCCAGTACTTC. This chain uses TRBV9 with TRBJ2-5; TRBD2 matches 8 bases. Looked up from germline, CDR1 is SGDLS and CDR2 is YYNGEE. The CDR3 is made up of 16 amino acids. After removal of 0 bases from V and 2 bases from J, the junction contained 6 bases not matched to a gene.

The chain employs TRBV7-2 and TRBJ1-2, with D unclear. The germline CDR1 and CDR2 sequences are SGHTA and FQGNSA. This CDR3 has 13 amino acids. Trimming took 5 bases from V and 2 from J, leaving 9 bases between them. Here the CDR3 reads CASSGITNYGYTF. The CDR3 DNA is TGTGCCAGCAGCGGGATAACAAACTATGGCTACACCTTC.

The gene calls are TRBV7-2 and TRBJ2-2; 9 bases agree with TRBD1. CDR1 and CDR2 from the germline V gene are SGHTA and FQGNSA. V lost 3 bases to trimming and J lost 8 bases; unmatched junction nucleotides: 4. The CDR3 covers 14 residues. The CDR3 spells CASSLGQGRGELFF. As DNA, the CDR3 is TGTGCCAGCAGCTTGGGACAGGGAAGGGGGGAGCTGTTTTTT. The entire variable domain, with the rest obtained from reference TRBV7-2 and TRBJ2-2, is as follows: GAGVSQSPSNKVTEKGKDVELRCDPISGHTALYWYRQSLGQGLEFLIYFQGNSAPDKSGLPSDRFSAERTGGSVSTLTIQRTQQEDSAVYLCASSLGQGRGELFFGEGSRLTVL.

The chain recombines TRBV2 with TRBJ1-2, with 9 bases identical to TRBD1. V was pared by 7 bases and J by 2 bases, with 5 bases of the junction left unmatched. CDR3 length: 14 residues. CDR1 is SNHLY and CDR2 is FYNNEI in the germline V gene. CDR3 sequence: CASIRDRENYGYTF. Here the CDR3 DNA reads TGTGCCAGCATTCGGGACAGGGAGAACTATGGCTACACCTTC.

This sequence joins TRBV4-3 and TRBJ1-1, with 8 nucleotides matching TRBD1. The V gene end was trimmed by 5 bases and the J gene end by 1 base; junction bases not matched to a gene: 6. Germline-derived CDR1 and CDR2 are LGHNA and YSLEER. The CDR3 sequence is 15 residues long. In DNA form, the CDR3 reads TGCGCCAGCAGCATGTCGGGACAGGAGAACACTGAAGCTTTCTTT. Its translation is CASSMSGQENTEAFF.

The rearrangement uses TRBV13 and TRBJ1-1; D not certain. V lost 6 bases, J lost 0 bases, and 14 bases lay in between. The CDR3 totals 15 residues. CDR1 is PRHDT and CDR2 is FYEKMQ in the germline V gene (reference sequence). The CDR3 DNA sequence: TGTGCCAGCAGATTCAGAGGAGGCCTGAACACTGAAGCTTTCTTT. Its protein product is CASRFRGGLNTEAFF.

This clone was observed once. The chain uses TRBV19 and TRBJ2-4; maybe TRBD1 (6 bases). CDR1 is LNHDA, CDR2 SQIVND, per germline (reference sequence). CDR3 length equals 14 residues. The ends were cut back, 5 bases at V and 7 bases at J, with 15 bases in the middle. CDR3 region: CASSPQVGGNIQYF. The DNA for the CDR3 is TGTGCCAGTAGTCCCCAAGTAGGGGGTAACATTCAGTACTTC. Combining the CDR3 with reference TRBV19 and TRBJ2-4 gives the whole variable domain DGGITQSPKYLFRKEGQNVTLSCEQNLNHDAMYWYRQDPGQGLRLIYYSQIVNDFQKGDIAEGYSVSREKKESFPLTVTSAQKNPTAFYLCASSPQVGGNIQYFGAGTRLSVL.

The V gene is TRBV7-2, the J gene TRBJ2-1; D call uncertain. The germline gives CDR1 SGHTA, CDR2 FQGNSA. This CDR3 is built from 12 residues. Trimming removed 0 bases at V and 10 bases at J, with 7 bases between. CDR3 loop: CASSLANREQFF. The CDR3 DNA sequence: TGTGCCAGCAGCTTAGCGAACAGAGAGCAGTTCTTC.